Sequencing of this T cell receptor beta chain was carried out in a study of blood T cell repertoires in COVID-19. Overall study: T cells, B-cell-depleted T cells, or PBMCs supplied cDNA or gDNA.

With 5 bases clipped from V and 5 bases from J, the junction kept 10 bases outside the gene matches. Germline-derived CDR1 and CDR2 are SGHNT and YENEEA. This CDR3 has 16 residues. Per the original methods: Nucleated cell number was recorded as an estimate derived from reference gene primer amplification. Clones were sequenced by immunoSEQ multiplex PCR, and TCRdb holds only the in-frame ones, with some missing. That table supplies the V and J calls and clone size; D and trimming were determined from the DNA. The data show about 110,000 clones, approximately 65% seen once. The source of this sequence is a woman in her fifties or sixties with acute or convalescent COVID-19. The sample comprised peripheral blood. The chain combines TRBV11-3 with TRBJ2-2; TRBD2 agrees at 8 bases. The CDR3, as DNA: TGTGCCAGCAGCCCCGGGCGGGGGGCATGGACCGGGGAGCTGTTTTTT. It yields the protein CASSPGRGAWTGELFF.